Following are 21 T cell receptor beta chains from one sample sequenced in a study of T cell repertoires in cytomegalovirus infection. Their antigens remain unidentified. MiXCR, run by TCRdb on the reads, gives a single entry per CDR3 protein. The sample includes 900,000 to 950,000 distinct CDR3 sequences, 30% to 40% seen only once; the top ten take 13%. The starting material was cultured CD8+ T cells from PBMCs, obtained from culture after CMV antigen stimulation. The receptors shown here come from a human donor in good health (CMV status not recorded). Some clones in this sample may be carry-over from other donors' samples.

Here the CDR3 DNA reads TGTGCCAGCAGTGGAGGGGGAAACGGTGGCTACACCTTC. This translates into CASSGGGNGGYTF. J is TRBJ1-2 and V is TRBV12-3 or TRBV12-4, with D possibly being TRBD1 (6 bases). This CDR3 is built from 13 residues. V lost 5 bases to trimming and J lost 7 bases, with 14 bases between them.

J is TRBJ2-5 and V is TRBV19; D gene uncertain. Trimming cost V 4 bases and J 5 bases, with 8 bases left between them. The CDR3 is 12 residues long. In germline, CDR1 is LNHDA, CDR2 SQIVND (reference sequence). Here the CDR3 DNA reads TGTGCCAGTAGTAGGCCTGGGGAGACCCAGTACTTC. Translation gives CASSRPGETQYF.

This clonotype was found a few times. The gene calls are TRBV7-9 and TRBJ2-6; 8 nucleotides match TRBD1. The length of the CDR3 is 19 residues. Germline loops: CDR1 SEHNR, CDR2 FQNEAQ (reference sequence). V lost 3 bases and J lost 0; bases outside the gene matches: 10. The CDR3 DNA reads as TGTGCCAGCAGCTTTGCTCTCGGACAGGGAAGCTCTGGGGCCAACGTCCTGACTTTC. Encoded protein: CASSFALGQGSSGANVLTF.

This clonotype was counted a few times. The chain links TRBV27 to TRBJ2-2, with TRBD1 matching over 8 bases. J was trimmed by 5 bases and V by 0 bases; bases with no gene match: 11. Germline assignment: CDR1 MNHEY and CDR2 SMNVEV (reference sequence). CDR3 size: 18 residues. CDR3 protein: CASSLSRSGTGKTGELFF. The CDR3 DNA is TGTGCCAGCAGTTTATCGCGATCTGGGACAGGCAAAACCGGGGAGCTGTTTTTT.

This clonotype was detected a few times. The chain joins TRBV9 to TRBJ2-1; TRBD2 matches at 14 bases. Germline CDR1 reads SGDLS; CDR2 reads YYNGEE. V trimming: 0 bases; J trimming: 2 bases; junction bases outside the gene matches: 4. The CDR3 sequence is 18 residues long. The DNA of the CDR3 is TGTGCCAGCAGCGTAGGACTAGCGGGGGGGCAGGCCTACAATGAGCAGTTCTTC. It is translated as CASSVGLAGGQAYNEQFF.

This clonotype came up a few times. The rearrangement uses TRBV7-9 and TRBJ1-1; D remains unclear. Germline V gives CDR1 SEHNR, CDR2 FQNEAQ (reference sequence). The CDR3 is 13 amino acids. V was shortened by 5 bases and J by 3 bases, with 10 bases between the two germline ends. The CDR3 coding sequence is TGTGCCAGCAGCACCCCGTCGGACACTGAAGCTTTCTTT. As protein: CASSTPSDTEAFF. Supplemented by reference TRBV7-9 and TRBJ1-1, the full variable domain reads DTGVSQNPRHKITKRGQNVTFRCDPISEHNRLYWYRQTLGQGPEFLTYFQNEAQLEKSRLLSDRFSAERPKGSFSTLEIQRTEQGDSAMYLCASSTPSDTEAFFGQGTRLTVV.

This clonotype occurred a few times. CDR3 residues: CASSMKGPTYEQYF. CDR3 coding DNA: TGTGCCAGTAGTATGAAAGGCCCTACCTACGAGCAGTACTTC. V gene TRBV19 combines with J gene TRBJ2-7; D is ambiguous. CDR1 and CDR2 from the germline V gene are LNHDA and SQIVND (reference sequence). The CDR3 is 14 residues long. The ends were cut back, 3 bases at V and 2 bases at J, with 11 bases in the middle. Based on the CDR3 plus reference TRBV19 and TRBJ2-7, the full variable domain is DGGITQSPKYLFRKEGQNVTLSCEQNLNHDAMYWYRQDPGQGLRLIYYSQIVNDFQKGDIAEGYSVSREKKESFPLTVTSAQKNPTAFYLCASSMKGPTYEQYFGPGTRLTVT.

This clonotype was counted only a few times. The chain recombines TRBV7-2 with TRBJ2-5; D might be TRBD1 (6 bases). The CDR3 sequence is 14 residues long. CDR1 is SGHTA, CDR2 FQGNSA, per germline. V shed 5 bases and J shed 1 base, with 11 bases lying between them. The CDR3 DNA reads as TGTGCCAGCAGCCAACAGGGTCCCCAAGAGACCCAGTACTTC. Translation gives CASSQQGPQETQYF.

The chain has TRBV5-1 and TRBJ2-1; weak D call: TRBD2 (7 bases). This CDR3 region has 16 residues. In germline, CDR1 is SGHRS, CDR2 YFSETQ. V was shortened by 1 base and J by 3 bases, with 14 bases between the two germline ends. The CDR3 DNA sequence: TGCGCCAGCAGCTTGTATGGCGGGGGCCACTACAATGAGCAGTTCTTC. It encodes CASSLYGGGHYNEQFF.

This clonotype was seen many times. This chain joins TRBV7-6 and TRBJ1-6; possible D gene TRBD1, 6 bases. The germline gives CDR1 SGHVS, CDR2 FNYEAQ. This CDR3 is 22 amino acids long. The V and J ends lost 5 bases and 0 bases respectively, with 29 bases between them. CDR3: CASSRIDSTQYRDSSYNSPLHF. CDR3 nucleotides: TGTGCCAGCAGCCGAATCGACTCAACACAATACAGGGATAGCTCCTATAATTCACCCCTCCACTTT.

CDR3: CASSTEEGRTEAFF. In DNA, the CDR3 is TGTGCCAGTAGTACGGAAGAGGGACGCACTGAAGCTTTCTTT. This chain joins TRBV19 and TRBJ1-1; D might be TRBD1 (5 bases). The CDR3 runs to 14 residues. Trimming cost V 4 bases and J 4 bases, with 13 bases left between them. CDR1 is LNHDA and CDR2 is SQIVND in the germline V gene (reference sequence).

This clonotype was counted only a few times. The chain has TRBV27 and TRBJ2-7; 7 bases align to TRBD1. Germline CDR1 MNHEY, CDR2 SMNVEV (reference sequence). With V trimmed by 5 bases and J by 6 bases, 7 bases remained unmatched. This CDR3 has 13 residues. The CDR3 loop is CASSLDRASEQYF. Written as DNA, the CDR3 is TGTGCCAGCAGTCTCGACAGGGCCAGCGAGCAGTACTTC.

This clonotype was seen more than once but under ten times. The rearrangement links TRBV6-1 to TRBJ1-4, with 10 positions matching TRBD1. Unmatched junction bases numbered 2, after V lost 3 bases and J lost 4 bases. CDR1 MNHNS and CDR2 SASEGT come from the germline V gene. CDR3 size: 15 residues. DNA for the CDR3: TGTGCCAGCAGTGACCGGACAGGGGGTAATGAAAAACTGTTTTTT. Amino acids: CASSDRTGGNEKLFF.

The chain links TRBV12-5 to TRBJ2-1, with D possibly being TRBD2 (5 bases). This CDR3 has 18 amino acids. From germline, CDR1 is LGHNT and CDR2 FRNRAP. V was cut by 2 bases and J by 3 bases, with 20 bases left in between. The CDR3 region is CASGLTLASTRDYNEQFF. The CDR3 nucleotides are TGTGCTAGTGGTTTGACACTGGCCTCCACCCGGGACTACAATGAGCAGTTCTTC. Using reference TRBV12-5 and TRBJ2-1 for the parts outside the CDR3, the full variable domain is DARVTQTPRHKVTEMGQEVTMRCQPILGHNTVFWYRQTMMQGLELLAYFRNRAPLDDSGMPKDRFSAEMPDATLATLKIQPSEPRDSAVYFCASGLTLASTRDYNEQFFGPGTRLTVL.

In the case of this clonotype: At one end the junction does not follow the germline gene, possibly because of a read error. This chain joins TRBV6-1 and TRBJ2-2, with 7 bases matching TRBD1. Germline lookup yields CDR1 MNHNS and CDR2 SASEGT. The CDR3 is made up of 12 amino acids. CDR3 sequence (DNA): TGTGTCAGCAGAGACAGGGCCGGGGAGCTGTTTTTT. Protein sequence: CVSRDRAGELFF.

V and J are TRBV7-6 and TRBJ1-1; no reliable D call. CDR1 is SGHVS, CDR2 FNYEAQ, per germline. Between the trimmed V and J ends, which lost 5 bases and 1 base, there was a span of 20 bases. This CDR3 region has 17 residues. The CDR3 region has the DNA TGTGCCAGCAGCACCCCTCAGGCAGGCGATAAGAACACTGAAGCTTTCTTT. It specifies CASSTPQAGDKNTEAFF. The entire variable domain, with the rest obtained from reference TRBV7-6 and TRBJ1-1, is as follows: GAGVSQSPRYKVTKRGQDVALRCDPISGHVSLYWYRQALGQGPEFLTYFNYEAQQDKSGLPNDRFSAERPEGSISTLTIQRTEQRDSAMYRCASSTPQAGDKNTEAFFGQGTRLTVV.

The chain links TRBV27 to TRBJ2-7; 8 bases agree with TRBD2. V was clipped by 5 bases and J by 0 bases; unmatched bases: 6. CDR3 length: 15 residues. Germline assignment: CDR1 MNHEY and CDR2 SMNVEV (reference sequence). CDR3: CASSPAGGDSYEQYF. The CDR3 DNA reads TGTGCCAGCAGTCCTGCGGGGGGCGACTCCTACGAGCAGTACTTC.

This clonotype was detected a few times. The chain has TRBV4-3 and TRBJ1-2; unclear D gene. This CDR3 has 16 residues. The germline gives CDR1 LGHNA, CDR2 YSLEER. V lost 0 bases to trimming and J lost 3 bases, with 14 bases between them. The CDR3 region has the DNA TGCGCCAGCAGCCAAGATCGGGGAGGCATGGACTATGGCTACACCTTC. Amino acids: CASSQDRGGMDYGYTF.

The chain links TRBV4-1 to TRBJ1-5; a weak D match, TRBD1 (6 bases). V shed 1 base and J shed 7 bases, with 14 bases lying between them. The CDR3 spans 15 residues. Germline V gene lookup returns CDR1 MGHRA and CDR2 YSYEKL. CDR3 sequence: CASSQGGGTAQPQHF. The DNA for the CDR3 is TGCGCCAGCAGCCAAGGAGGGGGAACAGCCCAGCCCCAGCATTTT.

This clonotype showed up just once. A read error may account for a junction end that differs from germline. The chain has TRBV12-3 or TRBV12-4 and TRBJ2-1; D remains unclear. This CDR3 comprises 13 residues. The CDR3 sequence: CTSSLASYNEQFF. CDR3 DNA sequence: TGTACCAGCAGTTTAGCTTCCTACAATGAGCAGTTCTTC.

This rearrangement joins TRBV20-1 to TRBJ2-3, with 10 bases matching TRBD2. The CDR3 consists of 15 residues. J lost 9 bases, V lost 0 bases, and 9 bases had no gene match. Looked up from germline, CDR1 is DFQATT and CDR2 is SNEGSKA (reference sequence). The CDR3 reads CSARDPTSGVTTQYF. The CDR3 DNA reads TGCAGTGCTAGAGATCCCACTAGCGGGGTTACGACGCAGTATTTT.